This T cell receptor beta chain was retrieved from a study of T-cell reconstitution after alpha-beta-depleted transplantation in children. The germline V and J ends were trimmed by 5 bases and 0 bases, with 20 bases remaining between them. Germline CDR1 reads GTSNPN; CDR2 reads SVGIG (reference sequence). The CDR3 is 17 amino acids. Preparing the TCRbeta library involved the use of unique molecular identifiers. A single record per CDR3 protein comes from TCRdb applying MiXCR to the PCR reads. Of about 340,000 distinct CDR3 sequences in the sample, 9% to 12% were seen once. J is TRBJ2-1 and V is TRBV30; D unresolved. This TCR derives from a human donor who donated a stem cell graft to a child with acute lymphoblastic leukemia. The sequencing here drew on PBMCs from the stem cell graft donor, taken from the stem cell graft. The CDR3, as DNA: TGTGCCTGGGGGTCCTCGGTGGGGATTCCCTCCTACAATGAGCAGTTCTTC. Protein: CAWGSSVGIPSYNEQFF.